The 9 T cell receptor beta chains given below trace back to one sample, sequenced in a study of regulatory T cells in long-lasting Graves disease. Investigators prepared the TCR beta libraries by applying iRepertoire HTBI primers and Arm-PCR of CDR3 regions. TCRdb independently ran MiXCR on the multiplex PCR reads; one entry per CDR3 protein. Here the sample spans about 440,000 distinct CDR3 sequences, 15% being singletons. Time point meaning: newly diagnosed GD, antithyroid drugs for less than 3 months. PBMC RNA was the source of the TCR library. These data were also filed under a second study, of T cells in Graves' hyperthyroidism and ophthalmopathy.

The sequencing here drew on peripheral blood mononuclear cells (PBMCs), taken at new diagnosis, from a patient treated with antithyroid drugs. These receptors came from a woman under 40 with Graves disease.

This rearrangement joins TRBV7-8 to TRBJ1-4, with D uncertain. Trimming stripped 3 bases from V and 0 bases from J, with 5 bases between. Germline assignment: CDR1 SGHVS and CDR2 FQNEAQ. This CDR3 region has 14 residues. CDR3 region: CASSFSATNEKLFF. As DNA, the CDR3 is TGTGCCAGCAGCTTCAGTGCAACTAATGAAAAACTGTTTTTT.

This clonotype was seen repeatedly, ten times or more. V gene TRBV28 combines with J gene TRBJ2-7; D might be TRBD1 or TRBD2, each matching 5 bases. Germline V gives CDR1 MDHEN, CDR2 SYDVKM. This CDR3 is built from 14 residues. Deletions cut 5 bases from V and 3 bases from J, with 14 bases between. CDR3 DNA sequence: TGTGCCAGCAGTCCGGGGACGGTGATCTACGAGCAGTACTTC. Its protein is CASSPGTVIYEQYF.

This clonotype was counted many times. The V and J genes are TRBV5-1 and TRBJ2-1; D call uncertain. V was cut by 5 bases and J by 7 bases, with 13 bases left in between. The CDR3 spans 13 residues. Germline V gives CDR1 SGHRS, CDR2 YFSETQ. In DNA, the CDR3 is TGCGCCAGCAGACCGGAAGGGTCAAATGAGCAGTTCTTC. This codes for CASRPEGSNEQFF.

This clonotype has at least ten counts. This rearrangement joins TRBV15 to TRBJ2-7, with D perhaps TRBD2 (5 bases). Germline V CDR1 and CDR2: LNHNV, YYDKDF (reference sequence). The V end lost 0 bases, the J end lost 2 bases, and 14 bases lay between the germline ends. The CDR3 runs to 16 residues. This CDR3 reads CATSRDRAGGTYEQYF. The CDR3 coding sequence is TGTGCCACCAGCAGAGATAGGGCAGGAGGAACCTACGAGCAGTACTTC.

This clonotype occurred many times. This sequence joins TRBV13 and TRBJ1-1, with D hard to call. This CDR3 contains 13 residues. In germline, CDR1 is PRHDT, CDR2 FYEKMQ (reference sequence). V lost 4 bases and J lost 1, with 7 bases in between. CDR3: CASSSNPNTEAFF. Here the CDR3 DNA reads TGTGCCAGCAGCTCGAACCCGAACACTGAAGCTTTCTTT.

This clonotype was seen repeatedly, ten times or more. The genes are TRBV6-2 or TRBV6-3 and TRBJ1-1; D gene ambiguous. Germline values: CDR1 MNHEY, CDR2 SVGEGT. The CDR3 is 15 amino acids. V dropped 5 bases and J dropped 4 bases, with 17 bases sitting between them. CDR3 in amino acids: CASSGVPGRSTEAFF. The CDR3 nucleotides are TGTGCCAGCAGTGGTGTCCCAGGTCGGAGCACTGAAGCTTTCTTT.

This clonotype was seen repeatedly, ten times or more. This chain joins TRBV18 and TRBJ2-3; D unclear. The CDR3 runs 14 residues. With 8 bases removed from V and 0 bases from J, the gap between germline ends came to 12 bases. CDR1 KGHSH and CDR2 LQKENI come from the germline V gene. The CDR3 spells CASSPATSTDTQYF. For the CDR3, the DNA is TGTGCCAGCAGTCCGGCAACTAGCACAGATACGCAGTATTTT.

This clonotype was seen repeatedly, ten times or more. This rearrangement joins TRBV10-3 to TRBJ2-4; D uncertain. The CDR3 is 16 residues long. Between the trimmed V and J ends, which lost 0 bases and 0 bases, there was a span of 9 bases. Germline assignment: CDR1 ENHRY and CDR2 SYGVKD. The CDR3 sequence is CAISESGSPAKNIQYF. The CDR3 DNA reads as TGTGCCATCAGTGAGTCAGGGTCCCCAGCCAAAAACATTCAGTACTTC.

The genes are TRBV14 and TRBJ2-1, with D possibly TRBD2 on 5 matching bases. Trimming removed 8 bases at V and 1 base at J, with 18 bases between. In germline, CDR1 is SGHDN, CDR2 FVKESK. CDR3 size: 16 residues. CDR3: CASQPPGINSYNEQFF. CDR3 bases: TGTGCCAGCCAACCACCCGGGATAAATTCCTACAATGAGCAGTTCTTC.